These 6 T cell receptor beta chains were all obtained from the same sample, sequenced in a study of blood T cells in healthy people across ages. Together with a sample-barcoded 5' primer, a J-beta primer mix was included in a second PCR lasting about 7 to 11 cycles. TCRdb reanalysed the 5' RACE reads using MiXCR and keeps one entry per CDR3 protein. The repertoire holds under 2 million distinct CDR3 sequences, about 31% seen once, with about 11% in the top ten. Sequenced material: blood. The receptors stem from a woman aged 25 to 39 in good health.

The V call is TRBV10-1, the J call TRBJ2-1, with TRBD2 identical over 12 bases. From germline, CDR1 is WNHNN and CDR2 SYGVQD (reference sequence). The length of the CDR3 is 15 residues. After removal of 4 bases from V and 5 bases from J, the junction contained 3 bases not matched to a gene. The CDR3 sequence is CASSGGLAGNNEQFF. In nucleotides, the CDR3 is TGCGCCAGCAGTGGGGGACTAGCGGGCAACAATGAGCAGTTCTTC.

V is TRBV15 and J is TRBJ2-1; D is possibly TRBD2 (6 bases). The V gene lost 1 base and the J gene lost 5 bases, with 18 bases spanning the gap. CDR3 length equals 17 residues. The germline V gene encodes CDR1 LNHNV and CDR2 YYDKDF (reference sequence). The DNA for the CDR3 is TGTGCCACCAGCAGAGGGGACGGGACTTCAAGGGACAATGAGCAGTTCTTC. It specifies CATSRGDGTSRDNEQFF.

J is TRBJ2-3 and V is TRBV5-6; no reliable D call. The CDR3 totals 14 residues. The V end lost 3 bases, the J end lost 5 bases, and 13 bases lay between the germline ends. Germline lookup yields CDR1 SGHDT and CDR2 YYEEEE. The CDR3 sequence is CASSSSSIGDTQYF. The CDR3 DNA reads as TGTGCCAGCAGCTCATCGAGTATCGGAGATACGCAGTATTTT. The full variable domain, completed using reference TRBV5-6 and TRBJ2-3, is DAGVTQSPTHLIKTRGQQVTLRCSPKSGHDTVSWYQQALGQGPQFIFQYYEEEERQRGNFPDRFSGHQFPNYSSELNVNALLLGDSALYLCASSSSSIGDTQYFGPGTRLTVL.

The chain joins TRBV5-5 to TRBJ2-1, with 13 bases identical to TRBD2. The V gene end was trimmed by 1 base and the J gene end by 9 bases; junction bases not matched to a gene: 13. CDR1 is SGHKS, CDR2 YYEKEE, per germline (reference sequence). This CDR3 has 18 amino acids. This chain's CDR3 is CASSLTSGRARGLTEQFF. The CDR3 DNA reads as TGTGCCAGCAGCTTGACTAGCGGGAGGGCCCGAGGATTGACTGAGCAGTTCTTC.

The gene calls are TRBV13 and TRBJ2-7; D remains unclear. With 4 bases removed from V and 9 bases from J, the gap between germline ends came to 22 bases. The V gene's germline CDR1 is PRHDT and CDR2 FYEKMQ (reference sequence). The CDR3 covers 15 residues. The CDR3 here is CASSSSGKGKIMQYF. In nucleotides, the CDR3 is TGTGCCAGCAGCTCCTCGGGTAAGGGAAAAATCATGCAGTACTTC.

This clonotype was counted a few times. The chain couples TRBV7-8 to TRBJ2-5; 11 positions agree with TRBD2. The germline V gene has CDR1 SGHVS and CDR2 FQNEAQ. The CDR3 sequence is 15 residues long. V lost 4 bases and J lost 4; bases outside the gene matches: 5. DNA of the CDR3: TGTGCCAGCAGCTATACCGGGACTAGCGGAGAGACCCAGTACTTC. Residues: CASSYTGTSGETQYF.